The rows below give T cell receptor beta chains drawn from one sample of a study of graft-versus-host responses after intestinal transplantation. Sequencing was performed with immunoSEQ multiplex PCR; in TCRdb, only in-frame clones are kept and a portion is missing. This table has about 15,000 clones, 74% appearing once. The source material was ileum tissue, sampled 14 days after transplant. Every receptor here comes from a human patient who received an intestinal transplant, so some T cells may come from the graft donor. Each CDR3 is given with its conserved first and last residue. The order of the fields is V gene, clone size, J gene, D gene, CDR3 protein, CDR3 DNA. D genes are given only for firm matches. For some rows the clone size is stated as once, few or many, or as a class when expanded; others skip it.

>TRBV6-1|NA|TRBJ2-1|TRBD2
CASSELAGGYNEQFF
TGTGCCAGCAGTGAATTAGCGGGAGGCTACAATGAGCAGTTCTTC
>TRBV4-1|NA|TRBJ1-5|NA
CASSQGEGVHQPQHF
TGCGCCAGCAGCCAAGGGGAGGGGGTACATCAGCCCCAGCATTTT
>TRBV6-6|NA|TRBJ2-3|TRBD2
CASSYASGRTDTQYF
TGTGCCAGCAGTTACGCTAGCGGGAGAACAGATACGCAGTATTTT
>TRBV6-6|NA|TRBJ2-3|TRBD2
CASSYFLAGGAQYF
TGTGCCAGCAGTTACTTTCTAGCGGGGGGCGCGCAGTATTTT
>TRBV4-1|NA|TRBJ1-4|TRBD1
CASSQEFMDRGSNEKLFF
TGCGCCAGCAGCCAAGAATTTATGGACAGGGGCTCTAATGAAAAACTGTTTTTT
>TRBV2|NA|TRBJ2-1|TRBD1
CASRGTGGSPYNEQFF
TGTGCCAGCAGGGGGACAGGGGGTTCCCCCTACAATGAGCAGTTCTTC
>TRBV27|NA|TRBJ2-1|NA
CASSLSGRYNEQFF
TGTGCCAGCAGTTTATCGGGCAGATACAATGAGCAGTTCTTC
>TRBV5-1|few|TRBJ2-7|NA
CASSEYIGRTYEQYF
TGCGCCAGCAGCGAGTATATTGGGCGGACCTACGAGCAGTACTTC
>TRBV2|NA|TRBJ1-5|NA
CASRGEALGGNQPQHF
TGTGCCAGCAGGGGGGAAGCCCTGGGAGGCAATCAGCCCCAGCATTTT
>TRBV5-1|NA|TRBJ2-7|TRBD1
CASTQGTGVVDFYEQYF
TGCGCCAGCACCCAAGGGACAGGAGTAGTCGATTTCTACGAGCAGTACTTC
>TRBV5-1|NA|TRBJ2-2|TRBD2
CASSFYGREGLTGELFF
TGCGCCAGCAGCTTTTACGGGCGGGAGGGCCTCACCGGGGAGCTGTTTTTT
>TRBV19|few|TRBJ2-7|NA
CASSPLGRGDAYEQYF
TGTGCCAGTAGTCCCCTCGGCCGAGGAGACGCCTACGAGCAGTACTTC
>TRBV29-1|few|TRBJ1-1|NA
CSADRNTEAFF
TGCAGCGCAGACAGGAACACTGAAGCTTTCTTT
>TRBV6-5|NA|TRBJ1-1|TRBD1
CASSEQGMGTEAFF
TGTGCCAGCAGTGAACAGGGGATGGGGACTGAAGCTTTCTTT
>TRBV6-5|NA|TRBJ2-3|NA
CASRHVAGAADTQYF
TGTGCCAGCCGACATGTGGCGGGGGCTGCAGATACGCAGTATTTT
>TRBV18|NA|TRBJ1-4|NA
CASSRGRNEKLFF
TGTGCCAGCTCACGCGGCCGGAATGAAAAACTGTTTTTT
>TRBV11-3|NA|TRBJ2-7|NA
CASSLGEGRGYEQYF
TGTGCCAGCAGCTTAGGCGAAGGACGGGGCTACGAGCAGTACTTC
>TRBV18|once|TRBJ1-1|NA
CASSPGQNTEAFF
TGTGCCAGCTCACCCGGACAGAACACTGAAGCTTTCTTT
>TRBV5-6|NA|TRBJ2-7|TRBD1
CASSGWTGGRDEQYF
TGTGCCAGCAGCGGGTGGACAGGGGGAAGGGACGAGCAGTACTTC
>TRBV5-4|NA|TRBJ2-1|TRBD2
CASSSSGGAYNEQFF
TGTGCCAGCAGCTCCAGCGGGGGGGCTTACAATGAGCAGTTCTTC
>TRBV5-6|once|TRBJ1-4|NA
CASSLVRERATNEKLFF
TGTGCCAGCAGCTTGGTCCGGGAGAGAGCAACTAATGAAAAACTGTTTTTT
>TRBV6-1|few|TRBJ2-7|NA
CASSEGLVEQYF
TGTGCCAGCAGTGAAGGGTTGGTCGAGCAGTACTTC
>TRBV10-1|NA|TRBJ2-3|NA
CASSEVSSTDTQYF
TGCGCCAGCAGTGAAGTATCTAGCACAGATACGCAGTATTTT
>TRBV19|NA|TRBJ1-3|TRBD1
CASSTGQGENTIYF
TGTGCCAGTAGTACGGGACAGGGGGAAAACACCATATATTTT
>TRBV4-1|NA|TRBJ2-3|NA
CASSLSNTDTQYF
TGCGCCAGCAGCCTGTCTAACACAGATACGCAGTATTTT
>TRBV5-1|NA|TRBJ1-1|NA
CASSPSLGPNTEAFF
TGCGCCAGCAGCCCGTCTCTCGGACCCAACACTGAAGCTTTCTTT
>TRBV6-5|NA|TRBJ1-6|TRBD1
CASSYSSGGNNSPLHF
TGTGCCAGCAGTTACTCATCAGGGGGCAATAATTCACCCCTCCACTTT
>TRBV6-6|NA|TRBJ1-2|TRBD1
CASIGTGRDYGYTF
TGTGCCAGCATTGGGACAGGGAGAGACTATGGCTACACCTTC
>TRBV5-1|NA|TRBJ1-4|NA
CASSVLGSTNEKLFF
TGCGCCAGCAGCGTCTTAGGTAGTACTAATGAAAAACTGTTTTTT
>TRBV27|large|TRBJ2-1|NA
CASSLAGSYNEQFF
TGTGCCAGCAGTTTAGCAGGGTCCTACAATGAGCAGTTCTTC
>TRBV7-9|few|TRBJ2-7|NA
CASSGPYSRNSYEQYF
TGTGCCAGCAGCGGACCCTACTCGCGGAACTCCTACGAGCAGTACTTC
>TRBV5-1|NA|TRBJ2-2|NA
CASSAQASGTNTGELFF
TGCGCCAGCAGCGCACAGGCCAGCGGTACTAACACCGGGGAGCTGTTTTTT
>TRBV4-1|NA|TRBJ1-1|NA
CASSQDRWRVPEAFF
TGCGCCAGCAGCCAAGATCGGTGGAGGGTCCCTGAAGCTTTCTTT
>TRBV27|NA|TRBJ2-4|TRBD2
CASKSGTSAEPIAKNIQYF
TGTGCCAGCAAATCCGGGACTAGCGCCGAGCCTATAGCCAAAAACATTCAGTACTTC
>TRBV5-4|NA|TRBJ2-7|TRBD2
CAGLAGASYEQYF
TGTGCCGGACTAGCGGGGGCCTCCTACGAGCAGTACTTC
>TRBV4-1|NA|TRBJ2-2|TRBD2
CASSQGGATANTGELFF
TGCGCCAGCAGCCAGGGAGGGGCCACCGCGAACACCGGGGAGCTGTTTTTT
>TRBV9|NA|TRBJ1-3|NA
CASSAADGGLVMGNTIYF
TGTGCCAGCAGCGCCGCGGACGGGGGTTTAGTTATGGGAAACACCATATATTTT
>TRBV13|once|TRBJ2-7|TRBD1
CASSPSGTGSYEQYF
TGTGCCAGCAGCCCCTCCGGGACAGGTTCGTACGAGCAGTACTTC
>TRBV4-1|NA|TRBJ2-3|NA
CASSPMPGGYADTQYF
TGCGCCAGCAGTCCAATGCCCGGGGGCTACGCAGATACGCAGTATTTT
>TRBV11-2|NA|TRBJ2-3|NA
CASSLGTSTSTDTQYF
TGTGCCAGCAGCTTAGGGACTTCAACTAGCACAGATACGCAGTATTTT
>TRBV6-5|NA|TRBJ1-4|NA
CASSPPDSAEKLFF
TGTGCCAGCAGCCCCCCCGACAGTGCTGAAAAACTGTTTTTT
>TRBV28|NA|TRBJ1-1|NA
CASSLNRATEAFF
TGTGCCAGCAGTCTAAACAGGGCTACTGAAGCTTTCTTT
>TRBV10-1|NA|TRBJ2-3|NA
CASSENRASTDTQYF
TGCGCCAGCAGTGAAAACAGAGCTAGCACAGATACGCAGTATTTT
>TRBV16|NA|TRBJ2-1|NA
CASSQLYEQFF
TGTGCCAGCAGCCAACTATATGAGCAGTTCTTC
>TRBV7-2|NA|TRBJ1-4|NA
CASSLGPNEKLFF
TGTGCCAGCAGCTTGGGTCCTAATGAAAAACTGTTTTTT